One and the same sample provided the 13 T cell receptor beta chains below, sequenced in a study of blood T cell repertoires in COVID-19. Here immunoSEQ multiplex PCR was the method, and the copy in TCRdb shows in-frame clones only, minus some. This sample yields 160,000 or so clones, of which 82% are seen a single time; 8% to 9.5% belongs to the top ten. Sequenced input: peripheral blood. Every receptor here comes from a woman in her seventies with acute or convalescent COVID-19.

The V and J genes are TRBV29-1 and TRBJ1-1, with a weak D call TRBD1 (5 bases). V dropped 1 base and J dropped 10 bases, with 10 bases sitting between them. The CDR3 is 11 amino acids. The germline CDR1 and CDR2 sequences are SQVTM and ANQGSEA. CDR3 nucleotide sequence: TGCAGCGTTGAAGCAGGGAATCGAGCTTTCTTT. Translation: CSVEAGNRAFF.

The V and J genes are TRBV15 and TRBJ1-4; 9 nucleotides match TRBD1. The CDR3 is 17 residues long. The V and J ends lost 2 bases and 4 bases, in that order; junction bases with no gene match: 8. The germline V gene has CDR1 LNHNV and CDR2 YYDKDF (reference sequence). This CDR3 reads CATSRRQGGALNEKLFF. In DNA form, the CDR3 reads TGTGCCACCAGCAGACGACAGGGGGGGGCACTTAATGAAAAACTGTTTTTT.

This clone showed up just a few times. The rearrangement uses TRBV5-1 and TRBJ2-1; tentatively, D is TRBD1 (6 bases). CDR3 length equals 14 residues. In germline, CDR1 is SGHRS, CDR2 YFSETQ. Trimming took 4 bases from V and 6 from J, leaving 14 bases between them. CDR3 DNA sequence: TGCGCCAGCAGCCGGGTCGGCAGGGGCAATGAGCAGTTCTTC. This translates into CASSRVGRGNEQFF.

The rearrangement uses TRBV9 and TRBJ1-2, with D perhaps matching TRBD1 (6 bases). This CDR3 contains 14 residues. Between the trimmed V and J ends, which lost 3 bases and 7 bases, there was a span of 16 bases. Germline CDR1 SGDLS, CDR2 YYNGEE. CDR3 DNA: TGTGCCAGCAGCGCGTTACAGGGAACTATTGGCTACACCTTC. It specifies CASSALQGTIGYTF.

The rearrangement uses TRBV7-2 and TRBJ1-2; the D is unclear. Trimming took 5 bases from V and 5 from J, leaving 18 bases between them. From germline, CDR1 is SGHTA and CDR2 FQGNSA. CDR3 length: 15 residues. CDR3 region: CASSPMDGNGYGYTF. CDR3 coding DNA: TGTGCCAGCAGCCCTATGGACGGGAACGGGTATGGCTACACCTTC.

The chain recombines TRBV15 with TRBJ2-1, with TRBD2 matching 13 bases. V was pared by 4 bases and J by 8 bases, with 14 bases of the junction left unmatched. Germline CDR1 and CDR2: LNHNV and YYDKDF (reference sequence). The CDR3 spans 18 residues. Here the CDR3 DNA reads TGTGCCACCAGCAAACTAGCGGGGGGGCCGCCCGTAATTTATGAGCAGTTCTTC. Its protein is CATSKLAGGPPVIYEQFF.

The chain couples TRBV4-1 to TRBJ2-3, with 8 bases aligning to TRBD1. Germline lookup yields CDR1 MGHRA and CDR2 YSYEKL. The CDR3 loop spans 14 amino acids. Trimming cost V 3 bases and J 6 bases; bases outside gene matches: 5. The CDR3 DNA is TGCGCCAGCAGCCAGGACAGGGTCATGGATACGCAGTATTTT. Its protein is CASSQDRVMDTQYF.

V usage is TRBV19 and J usage is TRBJ1-2, with D hard to call. The V gene's germline CDR1 is LNHDA and CDR2 SQIVND (reference sequence). This CDR3 contains 18 residues. V lost 0 bases and J 0 bases, leaving 17 bases between the germline ends. CDR3 DNA sequence: TGTGCCAGTAGTATAGAAGGTCGGGTGCGGGCAGCTAACTATGGCTACACCTTC. Amino acid sequence: CASSIEGRVRAANYGYTF.

CDR3 in DNA: TGTGCCACCAGCAGAGGGGGCCCCAATGAGCAGTTCTTC. Amino acids: CATSRGGPNEQFF. V and J are TRBV15 and TRBJ2-1; perhaps TRBD1 as D (5 bases). V gave up 1 base and J gave up 6 bases, with 7 bases separating them. Germline lookup yields CDR1 LNHNV and CDR2 YYDKDF (reference sequence). This CDR3 contains 13 residues.

The chain has TRBV15 and TRBJ1-1; D unresolved. Per the germline V gene, CDR1 is LNHNV and CDR2 is YYDKDF (reference sequence). The CDR3 spans 16 residues. The V and J ends lost 0 bases and 0 bases respectively, with 11 bases between them. The CDR3 protein is CATSRDPGRLNTEAFF. In DNA, the CDR3 is TGTGCCACCAGCAGAGATCCAGGCAGACTGAACACTGAAGCTTTCTTT.

The chain links TRBV7-3 to TRBJ2-3; the D gene is possibly TRBD2 (6 bases). Germline V gene lookup returns CDR1 SGHTA and CDR2 FQGTGA. Trimming shortened V by 5 bases and J by 5 bases, and 14 bases separated the two germline ends. The CDR3 spans 14 residues. DNA for the CDR3: TGTGCCAGCAGCGAAAGGGCGGGGAGAGATACGCAGTATTTT. Protein sequence: CASSERAGRDTQYF.

The V call is TRBV12-3 or TRBV12-4, the J call TRBJ1-2; 8 positions match TRBD1. CDR3 length: 13 amino acids. The J segment lost 5 bases and the V segment lost 7 bases, leaving 6 bases of the junction unmatched. This chain's CDR3 is CASTQGAGYGYTF. DNA for the CDR3: TGTGCCAGCACCCAGGGGGCCGGGTATGGCTACACCTTC.

V usage is TRBV2 and J usage is TRBJ1-6; TRBD1 agrees at 7 bases. V lost 2 bases and J lost 10; bases outside the gene matches: 8. The CDR3 sequence is 15 residues long. CDR1 SNHLY and CDR2 FYNNEI come from the germline V gene. This chain's CDR3 is CASSELGDRDSPLHF. In nucleotides, the CDR3 is TGTGCCAGCAGTGAATTAGGCGACAGGGACTCACCCCTCCACTTT.